These 23 T cell receptor beta chains were all obtained from the same sample, sequenced in a study of follicular helper T cells after annual influenza vaccination. The method was immunoSEQ multiplex PCR; TCRdb's version includes in-frame clones alone and lacks a portion of them. The sample lists 8,500 to 11,000 clones, around four fifths occurring once. The sample's time point: 2015-2016 season, 7 days after influenza vaccination. This material consisted of CXCR5- memory CD4+ T cells sorted from blood, taken 7 days after influenza vaccination. The origin of the receptors is an adult who received the influenza vaccine.

This chain connects TRBV7-2 to TRBJ2-7; weak D call: TRBD2 (7 bases). The CDR3 length is 18 residues. The ends were cut back, 4 bases at V and 4 bases at J, with 26 bases in the middle. Germline CDR1 reads SGHTA; CDR2 reads FQGNSA. The CDR3 sequence is CASSSSILKGKGGYEQYF. The CDR3 nucleotides are TGTGCCAGCAGCTCATCGATCTTAAAGGGGAAGGGGGGGTACGAGCAGTACTTC.

The J gene is TRBJ2-1, the V gene TRBV2; the D gene is possibly TRBD2 (6 bases). The germline V and J ends were trimmed by 6 bases and 3 bases, with 12 bases remaining between them. Germline V gene data show CDR1 as SNHLY and CDR2 as FYNNEI. The CDR3 runs to 14 residues. This chain's CDR3 is CASRAGGRYNEQFF. The DNA for the CDR3 is TGTGCCAGCAGGGCCGGGGGTCGCTACAATGAGCAGTTCTTC.

This clone was seen a single time. The J gene is TRBJ2-5, the V gene TRBV7-6, with TRBD2 identical over 8 bases. The CDR3 has 15 residues. V was pared by 4 bases and J by 3 bases, with 7 bases of the junction left unmatched. Germline V lookup: CDR1 SGHVS, CDR2 FNYEAQ. CDR3 residues: CASSSIGGGKETQYF. CDR3 DNA: TGTGCCAGCAGCTCCATTGGCGGGGGGAAAGAGACCCAGTACTTC.

This clone has only a few counts. The chain uses TRBV18 and TRBJ2-7, with TRBD1 as a possible D gene (5 bases). The CDR3 contains 14 residues. CDR1 is KGHSH, CDR2 LQKENI, per germline. V gave up 3 bases and J gave up 5 bases, with 14 bases separating them. The CDR3 DNA is TGTGCCAGCTCACCCCGGACCAGGGCCAACGAGCAGTACTTC. Translation: CASSPRTRANEQYF. The full variable domain, in which reference TRBV18 and TRBJ2-7 provide the parts outside the CDR3, is NAGVMQNPRHLVRRRGQEARLRCSPMKGHSHVYWYRQLPEEGLKFMVYLQKENIIDESGMPKERFSAEFPKEGPSILRIQQVVRGDSAAYFCASSPRTRANEQYFGPGTRLTVT.

This chain links TRBV30 with TRBJ1-4; D might be TRBD1 (5 bases). Germline CDR1 and CDR2: GTSNPN and SVGIG (reference sequence). CDR3 length: 14 amino acids. V shed 0 bases and J shed 2 bases, with 7 bases lying between them. The CDR3 here is CAWSVGGTNEKLFF. CDR3 DNA: TGTGCCTGGAGTGTTGGGGGGACTAATGAAAAACTGTTTTTT.

V gene TRBV5-6 combines with J gene TRBJ1-1; maybe TRBD1 (6 bases). This CDR3 has 14 amino acids. Germline CDR1 reads SGHDT; CDR2 reads YYEEEE. V was trimmed by 1 base and J by 7 bases, leaving 14 bases between them. Written as DNA, the CDR3 is TGTGCCAGCAGCTTGTGGGACACCCGAGGTGAAGCTTTCTTT. This sequence encodes CASSLWDTRGEAFF. The full variable domain, with the rest looked up from reference TRBV5-6 and TRBJ1-1, is DAGVTQSPTHLIKTRGQQVTLRCSPKSGHDTVSWYQQALGQGPQFIFQYYEEEERQRGNFPDRFSGHQFPNYSSELNVNALLLGDSALYLCASSLWDTRGEAFFGQGTRLTVV.

The genes are TRBV6-4 and TRBJ2-2; TRBD2 aligns across 13 bases. The CDR3 consists of 17 residues. V lost 4 bases to trimming and J lost 5 bases; unmatched junction nucleotides: 7. CDR1 is MRHNA, CDR2 SNTAGT, per germline. This chain's CDR3 is CASSAELGLAGTGELFF. As DNA, the CDR3 is TGTGCCAGCAGTGCGGAACTGGGACTAGCGGGAACCGGGGAGCTGTTTTTT.

This clone appeared a few times. The rearrangement links TRBV28 to TRBJ2-2; D is tentatively TRBD1 or TRBD2 (6 bases each). CDR3 length: 13 amino acids. Trimming shortened V by 7 bases and J by 5 bases, and 11 bases separated the two germline ends. Germline V CDR1 and CDR2: MDHEN, SYDVKM. The CDR3 spells CASNGGGTGELFF. As DNA, the CDR3 is TGTGCCAGCAATGGAGGGGGGACCGGGGAGCTGTTTTTT. Using reference TRBV28 and TRBJ2-2 for the parts outside the CDR3, the full variable domain is DVKVTQSSRYLVKRTGEKVFLECVQDMDHENMFWYRQDPGLGLRLIYFSYDVKMKEKGDIPEGYSVSREKKERFSLILESASTNQTSMYLCASNGGGTGELFFGEGSRLTVL.

J is TRBJ2-5 and V is TRBV5-4; 7 bases map to TRBD1. V trimming: 0 bases; J trimming: 1 base; junction bases outside the gene matches: 0. This CDR3 spans 14 amino acids. CDR1 is SGHNT and CDR2 is YYREEE in the germline V gene (reference sequence). The CDR3 nucleotides read TGTGCCAGCAGCTTGGGACAGGGCCAAGAGACCCAGTACTTC. Its translation is CASSLGQGQETQYF.

This chain connects TRBV5-1 to TRBJ2-5; a possible D gene is TRBD2 (6 bases). The V end was cut by 0 bases, the J end by 5 bases, with 11 bases between. The CDR3 has 14 residues. Germline lookup yields CDR1 SGHRS and CDR2 YFSETQ. Here the CDR3 DNA reads TGCGCCAGCAGCTTGGGGGCGGGATTGGAGACCCAGTACTTC. Translated: CASSLGAGLETQYF.

The V call is TRBV5-1, the J call TRBJ2-4, with TRBD1 matching over 10 bases. The CDR3 sequence is 16 residues long. Germline V gives CDR1 SGHRS, CDR2 YFSETQ. Germline trimming cut 0 bases from V and 1 base from J; bases unmatched to any gene: 1. CDR3 nucleotides: TGCGCCAGCAGCTTGGAGGGACAGGGGGCCAAAAACATTCAGTACTTC. Translating it yields CASSLEGQGAKNIQYF.

The chain carries TRBV7-2 and TRBJ2-7; the D gene is possibly TRBD2 (5 bases). Germline V lookup: CDR1 SGHTA, CDR2 FQGNSA. The CDR3 runs to 14 residues. V was shortened by 1 base and J by 7 bases, with 14 bases between the two germline ends. This CDR3 reads CASSLDPGSSEQYF. CDR3 DNA: TGTGCCAGCAGCTTAGACCCGGGGAGCTCAGAGCAGTACTTC.

This chain connects TRBV5-6 to TRBJ1-5; the D is unclear. This CDR3 is built from 13 residues. The V and J ends lost 1 base and 2 bases respectively, with 4 bases between them. CDR1 and CDR2 (germline): SGHDT, YYEEEE. The CDR3 nucleotides read TGTGCCAGCAGCTTGAGGGGCAATCAGCCCCAGCATTTT. The encoded protein is CASSLRGNQPQHF.

The V and J genes are TRBV10-1 and TRBJ1-1; D remains ambiguous. The germline V gene has CDR1 WNHNN and CDR2 SYGVQD (reference sequence). CDR3 length: 16 amino acids. Trimming cost V 3 bases and J 2 bases, with 16 bases left between them. The CDR3 loop is CASSDSSGWSNTEAFF. The CDR3 DNA reads TGCGCCAGCAGTGATTCGTCGGGATGGTCTAACACTGAAGCTTTCTTT.

J is TRBJ2-5 and V is TRBV5-1, with 10 nucleotides matching TRBD2. This CDR3 spans 14 amino acids. Unmatched junction bases numbered 2, after V lost 1 base and J lost 5 bases. In germline, CDR1 is SGHRS, CDR2 YFSETQ. The CDR3 bases are TGCGCCAGCAGCTTGAGTAGCGGGGGGGAGACCCAGTACTTC. It encodes CASSLSSGGETQYF. Full variable domain (missing parts from reference TRBV5-1 and TRBJ2-5): KAGVTQTPRYLIKTRGQQVTLSCSPISGHRSVSWYQQTPGQGLQFLFEYFSETQRNKGNFPGRFSGRQFSNSRSEMNVSTLELGDSALYLCASSLSSGGETQYFGPGTRLLVL.

This chain uses TRBV7-9 with TRBJ2-7; D is ambiguous. The CDR3 runs to 13 residues. The germline V and J ends were trimmed by 3 bases and 6 bases, with 12 bases remaining between them. Germline values: CDR1 SEHNR, CDR2 FQNEAQ (reference sequence). The CDR3 DNA is TGTGCCAGCAGCTTTGCCAGTCGTTCCGAGCAGTACTTC. This encodes CASSFASRSEQYF. Filled out from reference TRBV7-9 and TRBJ2-7, the complete variable domain reads DTGVSQNPRHKITKRGQNVTFRCDPISEHNRLYWYRQTLGQGPEFLTYFQNEAQLEKSRLLSDRFSAERPKGSFSTLEIQRTEQGDSAMYLCASSFASRSEQYFGPGTRLTVT.

The genes are TRBV7-2 and TRBJ2-2; 8 bases are shared with TRBD2. Per germline, CDR1 SGHTA and CDR2 FQGNSA. Trimming removed 4 bases from V and 7 bases from J; junction bases left unmatched: 14. This CDR3 is 17 amino acids long. DNA of the CDR3: TGTGCCAGCAGCTACCTTCTGCGCGGGGGGAATGGCGGGGAGCTGTTTTTT. It is translated as CASSYLLRGGNGGELFF.

This clone was counted once. The J gene is TRBJ2-1, the V gene TRBV5-1; 9 bases map to TRBD2. Trimming took 4 bases from V and 5 from J; bases not matched to a gene: 7. Per the germline V gene, CDR1 is SGHRS and CDR2 is YFSETQ. CDR3 length: 15 amino acids. The DNA for the CDR3 is TGCGCCAGCAGCCGGAGGGGACTAGCCGACAATGAGCAGTTCTTC. It is translated as CASSRRGLADNEQFF.

This chain joins TRBV7-2 and TRBJ1-4, with unresolved D. The CDR3 consists of 14 residues. CDR1 SGHTA and CDR2 FQGNSA come from the germline V gene. V dropped 5 bases and J dropped 2 bases, with 9 bases sitting between them. CDR3 nucleotides: TGTGCCAGCAGCCCCGCCAGGACTAATGAAAAACTGTTTTTT. It encodes CASSPARTNEKLFF. Full variable domain (outside the CDR3, taken from reference TRBV7-2 and TRBJ1-4): GAGVSQSPSNKVTEKGKDVELRCDPISGHTALYWYRQSLGQGLEFLIYFQGNSAPDKSGLPSDRFSAERTGGSVSTLTIQRTQQEDSAVYLCASSPARTNEKLFFGSGTQLSVL.

V is TRBV28 and J is TRBJ1-5, with TRBD1 as a possible D gene (5 bases). This CDR3 spans 15 amino acids. V gave up 5 bases and J gave up 2 bases, with 13 bases separating them. From germline, CDR1 is MDHEN and CDR2 SYDVKM. The chain's CDR3 is CASSPQGARNQPQHF. The CDR3 DNA sequence: TGTGCCAGCAGTCCCCAAGGGGCCCGCAATCAGCCCCAGCATTTT.

A note on this clone: Mismatch with germline at one junction end may stem from a read error. The CDR3 region is CASNFRRGHRGAVF. Written as DNA, the CDR3 is TGTGCCAGCAACTTCCGTCGCGGGCACCGGGGAGCTGTTTTT. The chain is built from TRBV7-3 and TRBJ2-2; the D gene is possibly TRBD2 (5 bases). The CDR3 is 14 amino acids. Germline lookup yields CDR1 SGHTA and CDR2 FQGTGA.

The V call is TRBV7-9, the J call TRBJ1-1, with D perhaps TRBD1 (6 bases). CDR3 length equals 13 residues. Germline V gene data show CDR1 as SEHNR and CDR2 as FQNEAQ (reference sequence). Deletions cut 5 bases from V and 1 base from J, with 8 bases between. The CDR3 DNA reads TGTGCCAGCAGCCTACAGGGGAACACTGAAGCTTTCTTT. Translating gives CASSLQGNTEAFF. The full variable domain, rest sourced from reference TRBV7-9 and TRBJ1-1, is DTGVSQNPRHKITKRGQNVTFRCDPISEHNRLYWYRQTLGQGPEFLTYFQNEAQLEKSRLLSDRFSAERPKGSFSTLEIQRTEQGDSAMYLCASSLQGNTEAFFGQGTRLTVV.

The V call is TRBV20-1, the J call TRBJ1-2; D is undetermined. CDR3 length equals 11 residues. The germline V gene encodes CDR1 DFQATT and CDR2 SNEGSKA (reference sequence). V was cut by 3 bases and J by 2 bases, with 4 bases left in between. The CDR3 protein is CSASENYGYTF. The CDR3 DNA reads as TGCAGTGCTAGCGAGAACTATGGCTACACCTTC.